The entry that follows covers one T cell receptor beta chain sequence. Its antigen specificity is not known. One base away there is no much larger clone; base qualities are not given. This sample was taken from a study of blood T cell repertoires in COVID-19 (dated by TCRdb to about 2020). For the wider study: Samples covering the acute and convalescent phases of COVID-19 were provided by collaborators in the United States, Italy and Spain. The prospective study material was composed of cDNA or gDNA derived from T cells, B-cell-depleted T cells, or PBMCs. The dataset comprised deeply sampled blood TCRbeta repertoires from subjects exposed to, actively infected with, or recovered from COVID-19. The repertoires were released in a freely available public database intended as a resource for research on the immune response to SARS-CoV-2. Samples were obtained from the ongoing ImmuneRACE study (first 160 participants) and from 1,254 subjects provided by 6 global collaborators. A de-identified subject ID, COVID-19 status, age in years and sex were almost always included in the sample metadata. Where available, HLA class I and class II types were taken from metadata supplied by the sample provider and were not determined by assay-based typing.

Whole blood was collected in K2EDTA tubes by collaborating institutions according to the institutions' own protocols. For TCRbeta analysis, collaborator samples were shipped as frozen whole blood, as isolated PBMCs, or as DNA extracted from either sample type. Unmatched junction bases come to 14, with V trimmed by 3 bases and J by 8 bases. Per the germline V gene, SGHVS is the CDR1 and FQNEAQ is the CDR2. CDR3 length: 16 amino acids, cysteine to phenylalanine. The CDR3 DNA has 48 bases and is translated from base 1. TCRbeta CDR3 regions were amplified from genomic DNA using the immunoSEQ Assay, a bias-controlled multiplex PCR. On the authors' methods: Nucleated cell counts per sample were estimated from amplification of reference gene primers within the assay. To quantify the absolute abundance of each unique TCRbeta CDR3 rearrangement, sequence reads were collapsed and filtered. For each sample, productive Simpson clonality was calculated by taking the square root of Simpson's diversity index across productive rearrangements. Entries here come from immuneACCESS through TCRdb and include only in-frame sequences with V and J called. Some clones fail to appear in such tables; in the studies checked, an unresolved V gene covers under half of the shortfall, and the cause of the remainder is unknown. V and J calls and clone size are copied from that table; D and trimming were computed from the DNA. For this sample there are 90,000 to 120,000 clones; roughly 90% appear just once. Of the sample, under 6.5% falls within the top ten clones.

The investigation overall reported the following: Clinical and demographic metadata were provided uncurated, with the amount varying by source and participant.

Recombination linked TRBV7-8 to TRBJ1-1, with 8 bases aligning to TRBD1. The sequencing input was peripheral blood. The origin of this receptor is a human donor in a cohort sampled during active COVID-19. The CDR3 here reads CASSLRTGHSDQEAFF. The nucleotide sequence is TGTGCCAGCAGCTTGAGGACAGGGCACTCAGATCAGGAAGCTTTCTTT.